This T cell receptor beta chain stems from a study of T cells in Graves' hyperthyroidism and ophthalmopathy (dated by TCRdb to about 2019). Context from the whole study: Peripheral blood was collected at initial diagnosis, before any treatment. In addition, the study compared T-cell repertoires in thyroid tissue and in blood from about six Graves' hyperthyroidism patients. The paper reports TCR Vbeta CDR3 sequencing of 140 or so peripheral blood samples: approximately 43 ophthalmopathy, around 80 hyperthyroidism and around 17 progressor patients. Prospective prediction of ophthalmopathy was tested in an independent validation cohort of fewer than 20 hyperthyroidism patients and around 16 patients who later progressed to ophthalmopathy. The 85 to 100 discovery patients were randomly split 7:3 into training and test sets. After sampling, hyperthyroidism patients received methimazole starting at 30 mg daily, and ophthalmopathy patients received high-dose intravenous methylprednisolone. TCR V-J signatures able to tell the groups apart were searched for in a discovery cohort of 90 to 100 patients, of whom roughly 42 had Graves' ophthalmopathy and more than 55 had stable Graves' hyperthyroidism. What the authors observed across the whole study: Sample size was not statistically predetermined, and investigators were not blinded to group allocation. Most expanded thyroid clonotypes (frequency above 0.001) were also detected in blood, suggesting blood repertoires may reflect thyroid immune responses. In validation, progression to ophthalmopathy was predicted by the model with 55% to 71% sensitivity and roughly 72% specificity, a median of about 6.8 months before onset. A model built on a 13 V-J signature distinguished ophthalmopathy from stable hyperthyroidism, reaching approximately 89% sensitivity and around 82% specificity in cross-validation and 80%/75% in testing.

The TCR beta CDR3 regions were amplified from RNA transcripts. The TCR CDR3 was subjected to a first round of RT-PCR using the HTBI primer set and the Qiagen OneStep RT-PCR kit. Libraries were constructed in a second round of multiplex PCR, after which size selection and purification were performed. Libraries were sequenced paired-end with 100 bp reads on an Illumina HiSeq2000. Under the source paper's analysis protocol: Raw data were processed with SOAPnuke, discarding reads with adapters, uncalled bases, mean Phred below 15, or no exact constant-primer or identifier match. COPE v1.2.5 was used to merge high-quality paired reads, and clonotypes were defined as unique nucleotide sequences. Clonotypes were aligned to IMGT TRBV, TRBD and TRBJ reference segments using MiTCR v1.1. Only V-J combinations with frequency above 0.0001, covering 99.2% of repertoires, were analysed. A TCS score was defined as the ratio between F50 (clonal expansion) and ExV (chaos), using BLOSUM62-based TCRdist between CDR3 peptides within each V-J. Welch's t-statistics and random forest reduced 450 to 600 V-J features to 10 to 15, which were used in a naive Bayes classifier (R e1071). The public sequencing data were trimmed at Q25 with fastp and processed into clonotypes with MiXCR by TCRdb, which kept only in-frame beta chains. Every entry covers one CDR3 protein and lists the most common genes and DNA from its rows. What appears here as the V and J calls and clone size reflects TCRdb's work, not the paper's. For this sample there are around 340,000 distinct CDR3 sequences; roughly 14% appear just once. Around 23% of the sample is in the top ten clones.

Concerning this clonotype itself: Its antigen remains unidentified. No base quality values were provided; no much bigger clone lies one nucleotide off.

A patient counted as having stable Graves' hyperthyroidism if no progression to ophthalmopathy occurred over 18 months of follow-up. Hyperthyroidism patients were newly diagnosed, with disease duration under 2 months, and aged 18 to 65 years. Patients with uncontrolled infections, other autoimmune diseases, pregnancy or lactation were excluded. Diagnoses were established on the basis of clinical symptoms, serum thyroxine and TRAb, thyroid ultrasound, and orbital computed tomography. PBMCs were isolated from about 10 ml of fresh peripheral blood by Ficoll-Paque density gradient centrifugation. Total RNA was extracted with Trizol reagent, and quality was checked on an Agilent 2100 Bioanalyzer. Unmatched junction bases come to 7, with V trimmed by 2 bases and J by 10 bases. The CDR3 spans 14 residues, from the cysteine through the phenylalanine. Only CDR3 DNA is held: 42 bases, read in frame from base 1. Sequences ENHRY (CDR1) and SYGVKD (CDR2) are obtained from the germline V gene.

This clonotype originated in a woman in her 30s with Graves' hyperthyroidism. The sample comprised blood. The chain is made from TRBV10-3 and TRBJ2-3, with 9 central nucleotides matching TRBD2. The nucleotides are TGTGCCATCAGTGAGGTGGGAGCGGGAGGACCGCAGTATTTT. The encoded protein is CAISEVGAGGPQYF.